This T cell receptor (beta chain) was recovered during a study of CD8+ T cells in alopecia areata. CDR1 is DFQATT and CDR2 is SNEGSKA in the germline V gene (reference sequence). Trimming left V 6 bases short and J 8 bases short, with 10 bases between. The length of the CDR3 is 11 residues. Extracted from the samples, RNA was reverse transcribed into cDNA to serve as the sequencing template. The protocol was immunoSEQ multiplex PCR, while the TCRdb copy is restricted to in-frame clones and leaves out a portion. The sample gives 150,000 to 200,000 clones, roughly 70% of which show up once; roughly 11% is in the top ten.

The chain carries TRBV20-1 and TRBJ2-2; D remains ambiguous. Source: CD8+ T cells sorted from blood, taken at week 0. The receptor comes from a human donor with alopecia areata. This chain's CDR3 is CSAMTGGELFF. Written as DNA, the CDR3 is TGCAGTGCCATGACTGGTGGGGAGCTGTTTTTT.